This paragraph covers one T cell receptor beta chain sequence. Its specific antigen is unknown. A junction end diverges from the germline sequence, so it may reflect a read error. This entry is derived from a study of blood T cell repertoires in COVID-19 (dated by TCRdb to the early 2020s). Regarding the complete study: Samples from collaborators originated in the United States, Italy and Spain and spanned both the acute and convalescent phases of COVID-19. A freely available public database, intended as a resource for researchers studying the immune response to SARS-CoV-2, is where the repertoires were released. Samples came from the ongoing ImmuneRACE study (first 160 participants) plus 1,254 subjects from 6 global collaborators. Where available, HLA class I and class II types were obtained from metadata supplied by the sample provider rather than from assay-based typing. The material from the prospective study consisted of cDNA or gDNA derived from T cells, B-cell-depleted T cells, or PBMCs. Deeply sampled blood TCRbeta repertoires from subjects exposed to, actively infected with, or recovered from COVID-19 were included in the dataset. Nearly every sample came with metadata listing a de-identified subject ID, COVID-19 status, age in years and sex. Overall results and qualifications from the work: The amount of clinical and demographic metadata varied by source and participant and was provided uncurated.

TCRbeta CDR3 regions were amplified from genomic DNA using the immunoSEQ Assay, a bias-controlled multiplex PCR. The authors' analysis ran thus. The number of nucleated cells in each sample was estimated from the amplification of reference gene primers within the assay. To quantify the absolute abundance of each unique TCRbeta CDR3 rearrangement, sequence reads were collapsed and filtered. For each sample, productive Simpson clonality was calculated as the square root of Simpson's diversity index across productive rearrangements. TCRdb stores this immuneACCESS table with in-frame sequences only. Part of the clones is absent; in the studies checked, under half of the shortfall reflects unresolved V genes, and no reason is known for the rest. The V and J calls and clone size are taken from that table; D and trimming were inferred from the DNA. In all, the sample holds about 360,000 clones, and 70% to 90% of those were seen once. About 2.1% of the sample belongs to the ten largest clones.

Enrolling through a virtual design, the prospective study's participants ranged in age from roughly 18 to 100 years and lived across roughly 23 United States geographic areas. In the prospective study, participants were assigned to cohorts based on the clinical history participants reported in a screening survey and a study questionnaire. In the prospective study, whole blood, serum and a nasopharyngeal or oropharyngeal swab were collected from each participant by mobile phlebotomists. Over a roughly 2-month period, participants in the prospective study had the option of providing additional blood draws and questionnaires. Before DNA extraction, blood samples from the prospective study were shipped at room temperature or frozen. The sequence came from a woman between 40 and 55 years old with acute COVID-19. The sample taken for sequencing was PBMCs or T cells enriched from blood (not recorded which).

CDR3 loop: CASSQGTNRGQRDTIYF. The DNA sequence is as follows: TGTGCCAGCAGTCAAGGCACCAACAGGGGTCAGAGAGACACCATATATTTT. The rearrangement joined TRBV3-1 (or the pseudogene TRBV3-2) to TRBJ1-3; 7 of the junction bases match TRBD1. CDR1 and CDR2, looked up from the germline V gene (reference sequence), are LGHDT and YNNKEL. The CDR3 runs 17 residues from the cysteine to the phenylalanine. Kept here is only the CDR3 DNA, which spans 51 bases and is read in frame from base 1.